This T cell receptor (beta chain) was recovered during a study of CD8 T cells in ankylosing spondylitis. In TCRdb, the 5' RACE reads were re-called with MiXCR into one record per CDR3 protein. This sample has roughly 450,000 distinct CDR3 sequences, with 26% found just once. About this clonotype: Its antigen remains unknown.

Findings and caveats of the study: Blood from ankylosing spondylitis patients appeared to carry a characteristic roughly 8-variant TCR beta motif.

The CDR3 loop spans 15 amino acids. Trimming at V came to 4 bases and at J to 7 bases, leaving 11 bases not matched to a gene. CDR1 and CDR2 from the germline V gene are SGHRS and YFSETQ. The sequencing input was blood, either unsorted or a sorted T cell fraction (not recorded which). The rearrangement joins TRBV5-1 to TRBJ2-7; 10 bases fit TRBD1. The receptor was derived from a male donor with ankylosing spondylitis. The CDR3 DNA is TGCGCCAGCAGCGAGGGAGGGACAGGGGATTTTGAGCAGTACTTC. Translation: CASSEGGTGDFEQYF.